These 26 T cell receptor beta chains share one sample of origin, sequenced in a study of blood T cell repertoires in COVID-19. Generated by immunoSEQ multiplex PCR, the TCRdb table keeps only in-frame clones and is missing some. The sample contains about 390,000 clones, 70% to 90% of which appear only once. Material for sequencing was peripheral blood. All receptors come from an older woman with COVID-19, enrolled during active disease.

This clone was seen more than once but under ten times. The rearrangement links TRBV5-4 to TRBJ2-4; TRBD1 aligns across 9 bases. Germline CDR1 SGHNT, CDR2 YYREEE (reference sequence). The CDR3 runs to 16 residues. V trimming: 4 bases; J trimming: 0 bases; junction bases outside the gene matches: 5. The CDR3 here is CASSTRTGVAKNIQYF. The DNA for the CDR3 is TGTGCCAGCAGCACAAGGACAGGGGTAGCCAAAAACATTCAGTACTTC.

This chain connects TRBV9 to TRBJ1-6; possibly TRBD1 for D (5 bases). Germline CDR1 is SGDLS and CDR2 is YYNGEE. The ends were cut back, 3 bases at V and 6 bases at J, with 13 bases in the middle. The CDR3 length is 15 residues. This chain's CDR3 is CASSARGQGNSPLHF. Written as DNA, the CDR3 is TGTGCCAGCAGCGCAAGGGGCCAGGGTAATTCACCCCTCCACTTT.

The chain carries TRBV19 and TRBJ2-1; 12 nucleotides line up with TRBD2. The CDR3 contains 18 residues. Germline CDR1 reads LNHDA; CDR2 reads SQIVND (reference sequence). J lost 7 bases, V lost 6 bases, and 16 bases had no gene match. The CDR3 reads CASSTLAGGGKARNEQFF. CDR3 DNA sequence: TGTGCCAGTAGCACCCTAGCGGGGGGGGGTAAGGCGAGGAATGAGCAGTTCTTC.

V is TRBV29-1 and J is TRBJ2-1; D is perhaps TRBD2 (6 bases). Germline-derived CDR1 and CDR2 are SQVTM and ANQGSEA. V lost 4 bases and J 8 bases, leaving 24 bases between the germline ends. The CDR3 sequence is 16 residues long. The CDR3 region is CSVGGIGGGRFDEQFF. In DNA, the CDR3 is TGCAGCGTTGGAGGAATAGGTGGGGGGAGGTTCGATGAGCAGTTCTTC.

This chain connects TRBV19 to TRBJ1-1; D might be TRBD1 (6 bases). Germline CDR1 is LNHDA and CDR2 is SQIVND (reference sequence). Trimming cost V 6 bases and J 10 bases, with 18 bases left between them. This CDR3 region has 13 residues. CDR3 loop: CASSQTPGQGAFF. The CDR3 DNA reads TGTGCCAGTAGCCAAACGCCGGGACAAGGAGCTTTCTTT.

The chain combines TRBV7-9 with TRBJ1-2, with a tentative D call TRBD1 (5 bases). Germline loops: CDR1 SEHNR, CDR2 FQNEAQ (reference sequence). This CDR3 is 14 amino acids long. Trimming shortened V by 2 bases and J by 8 bases, and 15 bases separated the two germline ends. DNA of the CDR3: TGTGCCAGCAGCTTATATGTGGAGGGGAAGGGCTACACCTTC. It encodes CASSLYVEGKGYTF.

The chain uses TRBV24-1 and TRBJ2-5; 7 bases line up with TRBD1. The ends lost 4 bases at V and 4 bases at J; junction bases unmatched: 2. CDR1 and CDR2 from the germline V gene are KGHDR and SFDVKD. The CDR3 is 13 residues long. The CDR3 here is CATSETGRETQYF. For the CDR3, the DNA is TGTGCCACCAGTGAGACAGGGCGAGAGACCCAGTACTTC.

This sequence joins TRBV11-2 and TRBJ2-5; tentative D call: TRBD2 (6 bases). This CDR3 has 14 residues. The germline V and J ends were trimmed by 5 bases and 2 bases, with 12 bases remaining between them. The germline gives CDR1 SGHAT, CDR2 FQNNGV. The DNA for the CDR3 is TGTGCCAGCAGCCGCGGGGTGATTCAAGAGACCCAGTACTTC. Its translation: CASSRGVIQETQYF.

This clone showed up just a few times. This sequence joins TRBV4-2 and TRBJ1-1; D remains unclear. The germline V gene has CDR1 LGHNA and CDR2 YNFKEQ. V dropped 1 base and J dropped 3 bases, with 12 bases sitting between them. This CDR3 is 15 amino acids long. CDR3 bases: TGTGCCAGCAGCCAAGGGTTACGCGAGGACACTGAAGCTTTCTTT. It specifies CASSQGLREDTEAFF.

The chain is built from TRBV27 and TRBJ2-1, with a weak D call TRBD2 (6 bases). The CDR3 has 12 residues. V lost 3 bases to trimming and J lost 6 bases, with 6 bases between them. Germline V lookup: CDR1 MNHEY, CDR2 SMNVEV (reference sequence). In DNA form, the CDR3 reads TGTGCCAGCAGTTTCGGGAGCAATGAGCAGTTCTTC. Translation gives CASSFGSNEQFF.

The chain is built from TRBV7-2 and TRBJ2-1, with D possibly matching TRBD2 (5 bases). V lost 1 base and J 4 bases, leaving 17 bases between the germline ends. The germline gives CDR1 SGHTA, CDR2 FQGNSA. The CDR3 runs 17 residues. The CDR3 protein is CASSLDSRGFEYNEQFF. DNA for the CDR3: TGTGCCAGCAGCTTAGATTCGAGAGGGTTTGAATACAATGAGCAGTTCTTC.

The J gene is TRBJ1-5, the V gene TRBV2, with 8 bases that match TRBD1. V dropped 6 bases and J dropped 6; count of bases not matched to a gene: 10. This CDR3 comprises 15 residues. In germline, CDR1 is SNHLY, CDR2 FYNNEI. CDR3 residues: CASRTGVLAGQPQHF. The DNA for the CDR3 is TGTGCCAGCAGGACAGGGGTACTGGCGGGTCAGCCCCAGCATTTT. The entire variable domain, with the rest obtained from reference TRBV2 and TRBJ1-5, is as follows: EPEVTQTPSHQVTQMGQEVILRCVPISNHLYFYWYRQILGQKVEFLVSFYNNEISEKSEIFDDQFSVERPDGSNFTLKIRSTKLEDSAMYFCASRTGVLAGQPQHFGDGTRLSIL.

A single count supports this clone. V gene TRBV5-4 combines with J gene TRBJ2-2; D might be TRBD1 (6 bases). Germline CDR1 and CDR2: SGHNT and YYREEE (reference sequence). The CDR3 totals 18 residues. Deletions cut 0 bases from V and 6 bases from J, with 21 bases between. The CDR3 protein is CASSLAVGTRGSAGELFF. DNA of the CDR3: TGTGCCAGCAGCTTGGCCGTGGGGACACGAGGATCCGCCGGGGAGCTGTTTTTT.

The rearrangement uses TRBV25-1 and TRBJ2-3; D is unresolved. V shed 3 bases and J shed 4 bases, with 11 bases lying between them. The CDR3 spans 14 residues. Germline-derived CDR1 and CDR2 are MGHDK and SYGVNS. The CDR3 sequence: CASSDSLSADTQYF. CDR3 DNA sequence: TGTGCCAGCAGTGATAGTCTAAGTGCAGATACGCAGTATTTT.

This sequence joins TRBV4-2 and TRBJ1-2; D possibly corresponds to TRBD1 (6 bases). V was cut by 0 bases and J by 2 bases, with 10 bases left in between. Per germline, CDR1 LGHNA and CDR2 YNFKEQ. The CDR3 length is 15 residues. CDR3 DNA: TGTGCCAGCAGCCAAGAACAGGGACGGAACTATGGCTACACCTTC. The encoded protein is CASSQEQGRNYGYTF.

V and J are TRBV5-1 and TRBJ2-7; D gene ambiguous. Germline assignment: CDR1 SGHRS and CDR2 YFSETQ. Trimming pared 1 base from V and 3 bases from J, leaving 11 bases between. The CDR3 covers 14 residues. The CDR3 DNA reads TGCGCCAGCAGCTTGTCAGGCAGCTACTACGAGCAGTACTTC. This translates into CASSLSGSYYEQYF.

The chain couples TRBV7-8 to TRBJ1-1; no firm D call. The CDR3 is made up of 17 amino acids. Germline loops: CDR1 SGHVS, CDR2 FQNEAQ. Trimming cost V 7 bases and J 0 bases, with 21 bases left between them. Here the CDR3 DNA reads TGTGCCAGCACCACCTCGCGCATCCTTATAATGAACACTGAAGCTTTCTTT. Its protein product is CASTTSRILIMNTEAFF.

This sequence joins TRBV5-1 and TRBJ2-1; TRBD1 agrees at 7 bases. The CDR3 runs 16 residues. V was clipped by 1 base and J by 1 base; unmatched bases: 5. Germline V lookup: CDR1 SGHRS, CDR2 YFSETQ. CDR3 residues: CASSLRQGESYNEQFF. Here the CDR3 DNA reads TGCGCCAGCAGCTTGAGGCAGGGGGAATCCTACAATGAGCAGTTCTTC.

The chain combines TRBV30 with TRBJ1-6; D not resolved. Per the germline V gene, CDR1 is GTSNPN and CDR2 is SVGIG (reference sequence). The length of the CDR3 is 13 residues. V lost 1 base and J lost 8, with 9 bases in between. CDR3 residues: CAWSALAHSPLHF. The CDR3 DNA reads TGTGCCTGGAGTGCCCTGGCTCATTCACCCCTCCACTTT.

As regards this clone: The same CDR3 is also encoded by other DNA sequences in this sample. V is TRBV5-1 and J is TRBJ2-5, with 8 bases fitting TRBD2. The CDR3 runs 15 residues. In germline, CDR1 is SGHRS, CDR2 YFSETQ. The junction had 5 bases not matched to a gene; V was cut back by 0 bases and J by 4 bases. The CDR3 loop is CASSLAGGAGETQYF. In DNA form, the CDR3 reads TGCGCCAGCAGCTTGGCGGGGGGGGCTGGAGAGACCCAGTACTTC.

The chain links TRBV9 to TRBJ1-2, with 7 bases aligning to TRBD1. Trimming cost V 3 bases and J 7 bases; bases outside gene matches: 9. CDR1 is SGDLS, CDR2 YYNGEE, per germline. This CDR3 is 14 amino acids long. CDR3 bases: TGTGCCAGCAGCGGGCTAGACAGGGTGTCTGGCTACACCTTC. This gives the protein CASSGLDRVSGYTF.

The gene calls are TRBV19 and TRBJ2-1; D is uncertain. CDR1 and CDR2 from the germline V gene are LNHDA and SQIVND (reference sequence). The CDR3 sequence is 15 residues long. Trimming cost V 0 bases and J 0 bases, with 6 bases left between them. CDR3 DNA: TGTGCCAGTAGTATAGACAGGTCCTCCTACAATGAGCAGTTCTTC. It encodes CASSIDRSSYNEQFF.

The V gene is TRBV19, the J gene TRBJ1-6, with TRBD1 as a possible D gene (5 bases). Germline lookup yields CDR1 LNHDA and CDR2 SQIVND (reference sequence). The V and J ends lost 9 bases and 10 bases respectively, with 16 bases between them. CDR3 size: 13 residues. The CDR3: CASARDRGSPLHF. The CDR3 nucleotides are TGTGCCAGCGCCAGGGACCGGGGGTCACCCCTCCACTTT.

The chain joins TRBV5-1 to TRBJ1-5; TRBD1 is a possible D gene (5 bases). Trimming took 1 base from V and 5 from J, leaving 7 bases between them. This CDR3 spans 13 amino acids. The germline V gene encodes CDR1 SGHRS and CDR2 YFSETQ. CDR3 region: CASSLQGDQPQHF. In DNA, the CDR3 is TGCGCCAGCAGCTTGCAGGGCGATCAGCCCCAGCATTTT. Full variable domain (remainder filled in from reference TRBV5-1 and TRBJ1-5): KAGVTQTPRYLIKTRGQQVTLSCSPISGHRSVSWYQQTPGQGLQFLFEYFSETQRNKGNFPGRFSGRQFSNSRSEMNVSTLELGDSALYLCASSLQGDQPQHFGDGTRLSIL.

The J gene is TRBJ1-6, the V gene TRBV10-3; 7 bases agree with TRBD1. Germline V gene data show CDR1 as ENHRY and CDR2 as SYGVKD. V shed 3 bases, J shed 8 bases, and the junction held 4 bases outside the gene matches. This CDR3 spans 14 amino acids. The CDR3 here is CAISDQGGYSPLHF. CDR3 DNA: TGTGCCATCAGTGATCAGGGGGGATATTCACCCCTCCACTTT.

This rearrangement joins TRBV6-5 to TRBJ1-5; 9 nucleotides match TRBD1. Germline assignment: CDR1 MNHEY and CDR2 SVGAGI. This CDR3 comprises 15 residues. V shed 4 bases, J shed 3 bases, and the junction held 4 bases outside the gene matches. The CDR3 sequence: CASSSRDRDNQPQHF. DNA of the CDR3: TGTGCCAGCAGTTCCCGGGACAGGGACAATCAGCCCCAGCATTTT.